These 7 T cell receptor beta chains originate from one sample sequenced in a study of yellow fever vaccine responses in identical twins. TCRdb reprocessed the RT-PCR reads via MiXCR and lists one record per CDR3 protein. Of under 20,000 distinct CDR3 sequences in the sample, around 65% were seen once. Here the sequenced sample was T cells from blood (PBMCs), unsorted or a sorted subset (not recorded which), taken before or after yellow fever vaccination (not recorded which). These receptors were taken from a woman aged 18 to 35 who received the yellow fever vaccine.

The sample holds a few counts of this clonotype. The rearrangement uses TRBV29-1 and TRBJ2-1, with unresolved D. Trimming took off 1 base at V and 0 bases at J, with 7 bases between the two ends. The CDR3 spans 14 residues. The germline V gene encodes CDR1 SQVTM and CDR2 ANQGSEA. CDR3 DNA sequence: TGCAGCGTTGAAGGGCAGTTCTCCTACAATGAGCAGTTCTTC. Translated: CSVEGQFSYNEQFF.

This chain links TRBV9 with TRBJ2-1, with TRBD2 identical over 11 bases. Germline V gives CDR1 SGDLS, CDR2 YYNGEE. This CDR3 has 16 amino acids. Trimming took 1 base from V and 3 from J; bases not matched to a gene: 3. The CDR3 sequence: CASSVTGLADYNEQFF. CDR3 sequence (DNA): TGTGCCAGCAGCGTAACGGGACTAGCGGACTACAATGAGCAGTTCTTC.

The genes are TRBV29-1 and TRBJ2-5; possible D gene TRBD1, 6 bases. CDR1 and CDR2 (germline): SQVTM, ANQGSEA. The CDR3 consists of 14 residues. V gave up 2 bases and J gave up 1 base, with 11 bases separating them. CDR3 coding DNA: TGCAGCGTTGAACGTGGGGGCTCCCAAGAGACCCAGTACTTC. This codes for CSVERGGSQETQYF.

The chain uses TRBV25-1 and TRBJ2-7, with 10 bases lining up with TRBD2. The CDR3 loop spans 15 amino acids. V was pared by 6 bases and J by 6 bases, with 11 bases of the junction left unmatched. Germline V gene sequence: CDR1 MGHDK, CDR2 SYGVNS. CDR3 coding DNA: TGTGCCAGCAGCCGACCAGCGGGAGGGCCGAGCGAGCAGTACTTC. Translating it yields CASSRPAGGPSEQYF.

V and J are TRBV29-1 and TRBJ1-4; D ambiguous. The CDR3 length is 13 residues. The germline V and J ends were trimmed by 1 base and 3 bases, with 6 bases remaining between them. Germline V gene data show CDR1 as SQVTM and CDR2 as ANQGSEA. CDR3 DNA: TGCAGCGTTGAAGGGAGCCCTAATGAAAAACTGTTTTTT. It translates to CSVEGSPNEKLFF.

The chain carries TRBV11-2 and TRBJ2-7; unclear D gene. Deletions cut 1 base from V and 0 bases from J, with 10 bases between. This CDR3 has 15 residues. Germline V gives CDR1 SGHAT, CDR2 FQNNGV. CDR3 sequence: CASSLGAVGSYEQYV. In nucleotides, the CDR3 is TGTGCCAGCAGCTTAGGTGCCGTCGGCTCCTACGAGCAGTACGTC.

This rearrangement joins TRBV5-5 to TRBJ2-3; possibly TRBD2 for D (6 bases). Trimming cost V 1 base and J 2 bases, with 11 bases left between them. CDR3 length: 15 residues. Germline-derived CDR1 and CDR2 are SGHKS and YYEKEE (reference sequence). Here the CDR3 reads CASSLSGGNTDTQYF. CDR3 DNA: TGTGCCAGCAGCTTGTCTGGCGGGAACACAGATACGCAGTATTTT. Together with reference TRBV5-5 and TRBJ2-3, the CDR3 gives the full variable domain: DAGVTQSPTHLIKTRGQQVTLRCSPISGHKSVSWYQQVLGQGPQFIFQYYEKEERGRGNFPDRFSARQFPNYSSELNVNALLLGDSALYLCASSLSGGNTDTQYFGPGTRLTVL.